Below, 26 T cell receptor beta chains from the same sample are listed, as sequenced in a study of low-dose radiotherapy and immunotherapy resistance in tumors. Primers targeting TRAV and TRBV primed first-strand cDNA, covering alpha and beta chains. TCR amplification involved about 18 PCR cycles with a constant-region primer and V-primer adapter. One entry per CDR3 protein results from TCRdb running MiXCR on the reads. The data contain some 94,000 distinct CDR3 sequences, 20% to 25% of them singletons. Time point: after trial treatment. The treatment is: LDRT plus nivolumab, ipilimumab, low-dose cyclophosphamide and aspirin (RACIN trial). Sequenced here: PBMCs, sampled after low-dose radiotherapy plus immunotherapy. These receptors came from a female donor with ovarian cancer.

This clonotype was counted ten times or more. The chain has TRBV5-1 and TRBJ1-1; 7 bases agree with TRBD1. Unmatched junction bases numbered 13, after V lost 4 bases and J lost 7 bases. Germline values: CDR1 SGHRS, CDR2 YFSETQ. The CDR3 covers 15 residues. For the CDR3, the DNA is TGCGCCAGCAGCCCATCAAACAGGGGCCTGGGTGAAGCTTTCTTT. Translation gives CASSPSNRGLGEAFF.

This clonotype occurred many times. The chain uses TRBV6-2 or TRBV6-3 and TRBJ2-5; D is undetermined. There are 14 residues in the CDR3. V was cut by 2 bases and J by 4 bases, with 11 bases left in between. Germline V gives CDR1 MNHEY, CDR2 SVGEGT. The CDR3 nucleotides are TGTGCCAGCAGTTACCTTGGTGGGCGAGAGACCCAGTACTTC. This gives the protein CASSYLGGRETQYF.

This clonotype has just a few counts. The chain combines TRBV5-5 with TRBJ1-5; perhaps TRBD1 as D (6 bases). Per the germline V gene, CDR1 is SGHKS and CDR2 is YYEKEE (reference sequence). The CDR3 spans 17 residues. V shed 1 base and J shed 0 bases, with 14 bases lying between them. In nucleotides, the CDR3 is TGTGCCAGCAGCTTGCAGACAGGACCATATAGCAATCAGCCCCAGCATTTT. This codes for CASSLQTGPYSNQPQHF.

The chain has TRBV27 and TRBJ2-6; possibly TRBD1 for D (5 bases). V lost 7 bases to trimming and J lost 2 bases, with 12 bases between them. This CDR3 spans 15 amino acids. Germline CDR1 is MNHEY and CDR2 is SMNVEV (reference sequence). The CDR3 spells CASKGHKAGANVLTF. CDR3 sequence (DNA): TGTGCCAGCAAAGGACACAAGGCTGGGGCCAACGTCCTGACTTTC.

As concerns this clonotype: A much larger clone sits a single nucleotide away, making a read error possible. The gene calls are TRBV30 and TRBJ1-6, with D hard to call. CDR1 GTSNPN and CDR2 SVGIG come from the germline V gene (reference sequence). CDR3 length: 17 residues. V lost 1 base to trimming and J lost 0 bases, with 13 bases between them. CDR3 protein: CAWSARTGSSYNSPLHF. CDR3 nucleotide sequence: TGTGCCTGGAGTGCGAGGACGGGGAGCTCCTATAATTCACCCCTCCACTTT. The whole variable domain, filled in from reference TRBV30 and TRBJ1-6, reads SQTIHQWPATLVQPVGSPLSLECTVEGTSNPNLYWYRQAAGRGLQLLFYSVGIGQISSEVPQNLSASRPQDRQFILSSKKLLLSDSGFYLCAWSARTGSSYNSPLHFGNGTRLTVT.

Comment on this clonotype: A far larger clone lies a single base away; this is likely a read error. The chain combines TRBV6-2 or TRBV6-3 with TRBJ2-7; D is possibly TRBD1 (5 bases). CDR3 length: 15 residues. CDR1 MNHEY and CDR2 SVGEGT come from the germline V gene. The CDR3, as DNA: TGTGCCGGCAGTTTAGGTCCGGCAGGGAACTACGAGCAGTACTTC. Its protein product is CAGSLGPAGNYEQYF.

This clonotype came up many times. The CDR3 sequence: CASSQPAGGRLYEQYF. The CDR3, as DNA: TGCGCCAGCAGCCAACCCGCGGGGGGGAGGCTGTACGAGCAGTACTTC. The V call is TRBV4-1, the J call TRBJ2-7; 9 bases align to TRBD2. This CDR3 has 16 residues. CDR1 and CDR2 (germline): MGHRA, YSYEKL. V was pared by 2 bases and J by 4 bases, with 9 bases of the junction left unmatched.

This clonotype was seen repeatedly, ten times or more. This rearrangement joins TRBV27 to TRBJ2-3; 7 bases are a match to TRBD2. The CDR3 has 18 amino acids. Looked up from germline, CDR1 is MNHEY and CDR2 is SMNVEV (reference sequence). The trim removed 4 bases at V and 6 bases at J, leaving 19 bases unmatched. CDR3 in amino acids: CASSYQRTRWGSGDTQYF. CDR3 sequence (DNA): TGTGCCAGCAGTTATCAACGGACTAGATGGGGGTCGGGGGATACGCAGTATTTT.

In this sample, this clonotype turned up many times. The chain joins TRBV20-1 to TRBJ2-7, with 10 bases identical to TRBD2. CDR1 is DFQATT, CDR2 SNEGSKA, per germline (reference sequence). CDR3 length: 18 residues. After removal of 4 bases from V and 7 bases from J, the junction contained 22 bases not matched to a gene. Written as DNA, the CDR3 is TGCAGTGCTACTGGGACGTCTAGCGGGAGTTTACGGACGGGTGAGCAGTACTTC. This sequence encodes CSATGTSSGSLRTGEQYF.

This clonotype has a count of ten or more. The rearrangement uses TRBV28 and TRBJ1-5, with no clear D. Germline V CDR1 and CDR2: MDHEN, SYDVKM. The CDR3 is 15 residues long. V lost 2 bases and J 4 bases, leaving 12 bases between the germline ends. The CDR3 spells CASSLDGKNNQPQHF. The CDR3 coding sequence is TGTGCCAGCAGTTTAGATGGCAAGAATAATCAGCCCCAGCATTTT.

The V and J genes are TRBV9 and TRBJ2-1, with 13 nucleotides matching TRBD2. The CDR3 runs 17 residues. The V gene end was trimmed by 4 bases and the J gene end by 9 bases; junction bases not matched to a gene: 13. The V gene's germline CDR1 is SGDLS and CDR2 YYNGEE. CDR3 nucleotide sequence: TGTGCCAGCAGCCCCGGCGGGGGCGGACTAGCGGGGGCTGAGCAGTTCTTC. This gives the protein CASSPGGGGLAGAEQFF.

This clonotype came up many times. This sequence joins TRBV9 and TRBJ1-3; 7 nucleotides agree with TRBD1. The CDR3 totals 17 residues. CDR1 and CDR2 from the germline V gene are SGDLS and YYNGEE. The junction had 13 bases not matched to a gene; V was cut back by 3 bases and J by 4 bases. CDR3 amino acids: CASSADATGDTGNTIYF. DNA of the CDR3: TGTGCCAGCAGCGCGGATGCTACAGGGGATACGGGAAACACCATATATTTT. The variable domain in full, with the rest retrieved from reference TRBV9 and TRBJ1-3, is DSGVTQTPKHLITATGQRVTLRCSPRSGDLSVYWYQQSLDQGLQFLIQYYNGEERAKGNILERFSAQQFPDLHSELNLSSLELGDSALYFCASSADATGDTGNTIYFGEGSWLTVV.

In its sample, this clonotype was seen many times. The chain carries TRBV7-9 and TRBJ2-6, with TRBD2 matching over 7 bases. CDR1 is SEHNR and CDR2 is FQNEAQ in the germline V gene (reference sequence). Trimming at V came to 0 bases and at J to 1 base, leaving 3 bases not matched to a gene. The CDR3 sequence is 17 residues long. The CDR3 coding sequence is TGTGCCAGCAGCTTAGCGGTCGGGGGGTCTGGGGCCAACGTCCTGACTTTC. Residues: CASSLAVGGSGANVLTF.

This clonotype was counted at least ten times. The chain combines TRBV3-1 with TRBJ1-1; D is perhaps TRBD1 (5 bases). The V end lost 3 bases, the J end lost 4 bases, and 12 bases lay between the germline ends. Germline V CDR1 and CDR2: LGHDT, YNNKEL (reference sequence). This CDR3 is 14 amino acids long. In nucleotides, the CDR3 is TGTGCCAGCAGCCAGCCGCAGGGCATCACTGAAGCTTTCTTT. Encoded protein: CASSQPQGITEAFF.

This clonotype was counted at least ten times. The chain uses TRBV6-2 or TRBV6-3 and TRBJ2-6; D gene uncertain. V was pared by 5 bases and J by 0 bases, with 11 bases between. The CDR3 has 16 amino acids. The V gene's germline CDR1 is MNHEY and CDR2 SVGEGT. CDR3 sequence reads: CASSRLHHSGANVLTF. The CDR3 DNA reads TGTGCCAGCAGTCGTCTCCATCACTCTGGGGCCAACGTCCTGACTTTC.

This clonotype was seen repeatedly, ten times or more. J is TRBJ2-7 and V is TRBV6-6; weak D call: TRBD2 (5 bases). The CDR3 sequence is 13 residues long. Germline CDR1 MNHNY, CDR2 SVGAGI (reference sequence). Trimming pared 6 bases from V and 5 bases from J, leaving 14 bases between. The CDR3 reads CASSREIRDEQYF. CDR3 sequence (DNA): TGTGCCAGCAGCCGGGAAATTAGGGACGAGCAGTACTTC.

A remark on this clonotype: This could be a read error, since a much larger clone is one nucleotide away. The rearrangement joins TRBV1 to TRBJ2-5; TRBD1, the D gene given by the table, was not confirmed from the DNA. TRBV1 is shown as a pseudogene. The CDR3 is made up of 15 amino acids. The CDR3 nucleotides are TGCGCCACCAGCCACCAAACATCGGGGGAGGAGACCCAGTACTTC. The encoded protein is CATSHQTSGEETQYF.

The chain recombines TRBV28 with TRBJ2-7; 7 nucleotides match TRBD2. J gave up 0 bases and V 6 bases, and 8 bases lay outside the gene matches. CDR1 and CDR2 (germline): MDHEN, SYDVKM. This CDR3 region has 15 residues. The CDR3 sequence is CASSPASGSSYEQYF. The CDR3, as DNA: TGTGCCAGCAGCCCGGCTAGCGGAAGCTCCTACGAGCAGTACTTC.

This clonotype showed up just a few times. The chain carries TRBV30 and TRBJ1-2; TRBD1 aligns across 8 bases. The CDR3 loop spans 13 amino acids. Germline V gives CDR1 GTSNPN, CDR2 SVGIG (reference sequence). The junction had 8 bases not matched to a gene; V was cut back by 4 bases and J by 7 bases. The DNA of the CDR3 is TGTGCCTGGACCCCAGACAGGGGCTCTGGCTACACCTTC. Its protein is CAWTPDRGSGYTF.

In this sample, this clonotype turned up many times. This chain joins TRBV4-1 and TRBJ2-1; 10 positions match TRBD2. Germline V gene data show CDR1 as MGHRA and CDR2 as YSYEKL. V was pared by 4 bases and J by 1 base, with 4 bases of the junction left unmatched. CDR3 length equals 16 residues. CDR3 nucleotides: TGCGCCAGCAGCCGGACAGCGGGAGGGTCCTACAATGAGCAGTTCTTC. Translation gives CASSRTAGGSYNEQFF.

This clonotype was seen more than once but under ten times. The chain has TRBV19 and TRBJ1-2; a weak D match, TRBD1 (6 bases). With 4 bases removed from V and 8 bases from J, the gap between germline ends came to 23 bases. Germline V gives CDR1 LNHDA, CDR2 SQIVND (reference sequence). This CDR3 has 16 amino acids. The CDR3 DNA reads TGTGCCAGTAGTAACTACAGGGAGCCAGGCCTTCGGGGCTACACCTTC. Translated: CASSNYREPGLRGYTF.

This clonotype was counted ten times or more. The chain carries TRBV5-1 and TRBJ1-6, with 7 bases lining up with TRBD1. Looked up from germline, CDR1 is SGHRS and CDR2 is YFSETQ. CDR3 length: 14 amino acids. V was pared by 2 bases and J by 8 bases, with 4 bases of the junction left unmatched. CDR3 sequence: CASSFGTEDSPLHF. The CDR3 bases are TGCGCCAGCAGCTTCGGGACAGAGGATTCACCCCTCCACTTT.

This clonotype occurred many times. The rearrangement joins TRBV2 to TRBJ1-2; D gene unclear. From germline, CDR1 is SNHLY and CDR2 FYNNEI. CDR3 size: 13 residues. V lost 4 bases and J 3 bases, leaving 9 bases between the germline ends. This CDR3 reads CASSVGRDYGYTF. The CDR3 DNA is TGTGCCAGCAGTGTTGGCAGAGACTATGGCTACACCTTC.

The V and J genes are TRBV4-1 and TRBJ1-1; unclear D gene. The V end was cut by 1 base, the J end by 2 bases, with 8 bases between. CDR1 MGHRA and CDR2 YSYEKL come from the germline V gene. The CDR3 is made up of 14 amino acids. CDR3 residues: CASSQAIRNTEAFF. CDR3 DNA: TGCGCCAGCAGCCAAGCCATACGCAACACTGAAGCTTTCTTT.

This clonotype was seen repeatedly, ten times or more. The chain joins TRBV6-2 or TRBV6-3 to TRBJ2-7; D is ambiguous. The V gene's germline CDR1 is MNHEY and CDR2 SVGEGT. This CDR3 is built from 14 residues. The ends were cut back, 4 bases at V and 3 bases at J, with 13 bases in the middle. The chain's CDR3 is CASSFSSRIYEQYF. CDR3 nucleotide sequence: TGTGCCAGCAGTTTTAGCTCTCGCATCTACGAGCAGTACTTC.

This clonotype was seen many times. The rearrangement joins TRBV5-4 to TRBJ2-3; 8 nucleotides line up with TRBD2. Trimming cost V 4 bases and J 1 base; bases outside gene matches: 5. Germline V gene lookup returns CDR1 SGHNT and CDR2 YYREEE (reference sequence). CDR3 length: 15 residues. The CDR3 nucleotides read TGTGCCAGCAGCCCGTCAGCGGGGGGCACAGATACGCAGTATTTT. Its translation is CASSPSAGGTDTQYF.